These 28 T cell receptor beta chains were sequenced from one sample in a study of control samples from healthy donors and cancer patients. Libraries were prepared by immunoSEQ multiplex PCR; TCRdb keeps only in-frame clonotypes and omits some of them. The sample lists roughly 180,000 clones, just under 95% occurring once. Sequences were obtained from blood. These receptors all come from an older woman in good health.

This chain connects TRBV6-2 or TRBV6-3 to TRBJ2-7, with TRBD2 matching over 7 bases. CDR1 and CDR2 from the germline V gene are MNHEY and SVGEGT. There are 17 residues in the CDR3. J lost 6 bases, V lost 4 bases, and 18 bases had no gene match. The CDR3 DNA follows: TGTGCCAGCAGTTCGAATTTTTACGGGGGGATCAGTGTCGAGCAGTACTTC. Translating gives CASSSNFYGGISVEQYF.

V usage is TRBV2 and J usage is TRBJ1-2; 7 positions match TRBD1. Germline trimming cut 8 bases from V and 6 bases from J; bases unmatched to any gene: 6. This CDR3 contains 12 residues. CDR1 and CDR2 (germline): SNHLY, FYNNEI. The CDR3 protein is CASQTGFDGYTF. The CDR3 nucleotides read TGTGCCAGCCAGACAGGGTTTGATGGCTACACCTTC.

The V call is TRBV7-2, the J call TRBJ1-1; weak D call: TRBD1 (6 bases). Germline V lookup: CDR1 SGHTA, CDR2 FQGNSA. V lost 5 bases, J lost 2 bases, and 12 bases lay in between. The CDR3 runs 14 residues. This CDR3 is CASSRIQGNTEAFF. DNA of the CDR3: TGTGCCAGCAGCAGGATACAGGGTAACACTGAAGCTTTCTTT.

The CDR3 here is CATSRQQGLGYTF. CDR3 sequence (DNA): TGTGCCACCAGCAGACAACAGGGTCTTGGCTACACCTTC. The chain uses TRBV15 and TRBJ1-2, with TRBD1 as a possible D gene (6 bases). Deletions cut 2 bases from V and 7 bases from J, with 11 bases between. Germline V gene data show CDR1 as LNHNV and CDR2 as YYDKDF (reference sequence). The CDR3 runs to 13 residues.

The CDR3 DNA follows: TGTGCCAGCAGCCCCTACTCGGGACAGGGCTACTCTGGGGCCAACGTCCTGACTTTC. This encodes CASSPYSGQGYSGANVLTF. The gene calls are TRBV5-6 and TRBJ2-6; 9 nucleotides agree with TRBD1. Germline V gene lookup returns CDR1 SGHDT and CDR2 YYEEEE. V was clipped by 4 bases and J by 0 bases; unmatched bases: 11. The CDR3 contains 19 residues.

The J gene is TRBJ2-5, the V gene TRBV4-1; 12 nucleotides match TRBD2. The CDR3 has 19 residues. J gave up 3 bases and V 3 bases, and 14 bases lay outside the gene matches. The germline V gene has CDR1 MGHRA and CDR2 YSYEKL. The CDR3, as DNA: TGCGCCAGCAGCCAGTTCTGGGCTAGCGGGGGGGCGTATAAAGAGACCCAGTACTTC. This sequence encodes CASSQFWASGGAYKETQYF.

V usage is TRBV27 and J usage is TRBJ1-5; D not certain. CDR1 and CDR2 (germline): MNHEY, SMNVEV (reference sequence). V shed 3 bases and J shed 7 bases, with 10 bases lying between them. This CDR3 has 13 amino acids. CDR3 sequence reads: CASSFLAGQPQHF. DNA for the CDR3: TGTGCCAGCAGTTTTTTAGCCGGACAGCCCCAGCATTTT.

The chain carries TRBV5-5 and TRBJ1-1; D unclear. V lost 3 bases, J lost 6 bases, and 18 bases lay in between. The germline V gene has CDR1 SGHKS and CDR2 YYEKEE (reference sequence). This CDR3 has 15 residues. In nucleotides, the CDR3 is TGTGCCAGCAGCTCTAGGACCTCGAGAGGCGCTGAAGCTTTCTTT. This encodes CASSSRTSRGAEAFF.

This clone was detected only once. The V call is TRBV6-2 or TRBV6-3, the J call TRBJ1-5, with 7 bases identical to TRBD1. The CDR3 totals 16 residues. The J segment lost 2 bases and the V segment lost 4 bases, leaving 8 bases of the junction unmatched. Per germline, CDR1 MNHEY and CDR2 SVGEGT. The CDR3 protein is CASSFLGGVGNQPQHF. DNA for the CDR3: TGTGCCAGCAGTTTCCTAGGGGGCGTAGGCAATCAGCCCCAGCATTTT.

The rearrangement joins TRBV5-6 to TRBJ1-2; the match to TRBD1 covers 7 bases. Germline CDR1 and CDR2: SGHDT and YYEEEE. Trimming at V came to 4 bases and at J to 4 bases, leaving 16 bases not matched to a gene. CDR3 size: 17 residues. Written as DNA, the CDR3 is TGTGCCAGCAGCCAACCGGGACAGCCGACAAGATTCTATGGCTACACCTTC. It translates to CASSQPGQPTRFYGYTF.

The genes are TRBV5-6 and TRBJ2-3; 8 positions match TRBD1. Germline CDR1 reads SGHDT; CDR2 reads YYEEEE. CDR3 length: 18 residues. Trimming cost V 0 bases and J 0 bases; bases outside gene matches: 9. The CDR3 DNA reads as TGTGCCAGCAGCTTGGTTCTCCCGACAGGGGCTAGCACAGATACGCAGTATTTT. This codes for CASSLVLPTGASTDTQYF.

The chain uses TRBV11-2 and TRBJ1-2, with TRBD1 matching over 8 bases. J lost 5 bases, V lost 5 bases, and 7 bases had no gene match. The CDR3 covers 14 residues. Germline CDR1 is SGHAT and CDR2 is FQNNGV. The CDR3, as DNA: TGTGCCAGCAGCGCCAACAGGGGGTATTATGGCTACACCTTC. This encodes CASSANRGYYGYTF. The full variable domain, rest sourced from reference TRBV11-2 and TRBJ1-2, is EAGVAQSPRYKIIEKRQSVAFWCNPISGHATLYWYQQILGQGPKLLIQFQNNGVVDDSQLPKDRFSAERLKGVDSTLKIQPAKLEDSAVYLCASSANRGYYGYTFGSGTRLTVV.

The J gene is TRBJ1-1, the V gene TRBV11-3; D unresolved. The CDR3 spans 13 residues. Germline CDR1 SGHNT, CDR2 YENEEA. Trimming left V 2 bases short and J 5 bases short, with 9 bases between. As DNA, the CDR3 is TGTGCCAGCAGCTTAAATCCGGGGACTGAAGCTTTCTTT. Translated, it gives CASSLNPGTEAFF.

The chain is built from TRBV6-2 or TRBV6-3 and TRBJ1-2; TRBD1 is a possible D gene (5 bases). Deletions cut 2 bases from V and 3 bases from J, with 16 bases between. This CDR3 region has 16 residues. CDR1 and CDR2 (germline): MNHEY, SVGEGT. CDR3 amino acids: CASSYQNGRDHYGYTF. The CDR3 region has the DNA TGTGCCAGCAGTTACCAGAACGGACGGGACCACTATGGCTACACCTTC.

This chain's CDR3 is CASSVAGGPDYGYTF. The CDR3 DNA reads as TGTGCCAGCAGCGTAGCTGGGGGTCCCGACTATGGCTACACCTTC. The J gene is TRBJ1-2, the V gene TRBV9; tentative D call: TRBD1 (5 bases). The CDR3 is 15 amino acids. The ends were cut back, 0 bases at V and 3 bases at J, with 12 bases in the middle. Per germline, CDR1 SGDLS and CDR2 YYNGEE.

This chain connects TRBV27 to TRBJ1-4; 9 positions match TRBD1. Trimming removed 5 bases from V and 7 bases from J; junction bases left unmatched: 14. The CDR3 runs to 17 residues. Per the germline V gene, CDR1 is MNHEY and CDR2 is SMNVEV (reference sequence). CDR3 DNA: TGTGCCAGCAGTACGCCGAATAGGGACAGGGAGGTTGAAAAACTGTTTTTT. Amino acid sequence: CASSTPNRDREVEKLFF.

The chain is built from TRBV6-1 and TRBJ1-2; tentative D call: TRBD1 (5 bases). Trimming stripped 4 bases from V and 1 base from J, with 19 bases between. The V gene's germline CDR1 is MNHNS and CDR2 SASEGT. The CDR3 loop spans 17 amino acids. The CDR3 bases are TGTGCCAGCAGTGCGGGGCGCGGAACCCCGTTTAACTATGGCTACACCTTC. Encoded protein: CASSAGRGTPFNYGYTF.

The J gene is TRBJ1-2, the V gene TRBV12-5; possible D gene TRBD1, 5 bases. V lost 1 base and J lost 12, with 9 bases in between. The CDR3 is 11 amino acids. Germline-derived CDR1 and CDR2 are LGHNT and FRNRAP. CDR3 in amino acids: CASGLEGTNTF. In DNA form, the CDR3 reads TGTGCTAGTGGTTTGGAAGGGACCAACACCTTC.

The genes are TRBV10-3 and TRBJ2-7; unclear D gene. This CDR3 contains 13 residues. The germline V and J ends were trimmed by 4 bases and 5 bases, with 12 bases remaining between them. CDR1 is ENHRY, CDR2 SYGVKD, per germline. In DNA, the CDR3 is TGTGCCATCAGTGTACTACAGATCAACGAGCAGTACTTC. This codes for CAISVLQINEQYF.

The genes are TRBV19 and TRBJ1-2; 7 bases agree with TRBD1. CDR1 is LNHDA, CDR2 SQIVND, per germline (reference sequence). CDR3 length equals 15 residues. V lost 3 bases to trimming and J lost 1 base; unmatched junction nucleotides: 5. CDR3 coding DNA: TGTGCCAGTAGTATGATCGGACAGGTTAACTATGGCTACACCTTC. Amino acids: CASSMIGQVNYGYTF.

V usage is TRBV4-3 and J usage is TRBJ1-2; tentatively, D is TRBD1 (5 bases). V dropped 4 bases and J dropped 4 bases, with 19 bases sitting between them. Germline values: CDR1 LGHNA, CDR2 YSLEER. The CDR3 spans 16 residues. The DNA for the CDR3 is TGCGCCAGCAGCCGAGGCGTTATGGACGGGACCTATGGCTACACCTTC. Translation: CASSRGVMDGTYGYTF.

This chain connects TRBV6-2 or TRBV6-3 to TRBJ2-5; 11 bases are a match to TRBD2. The germline V gene has CDR1 MNHEY and CDR2 SVGEGT. The V segment lost 3 bases and the J segment 2 bases; nucleotides outside the gene matches: 11. The length of the CDR3 is 18 residues. The CDR3 nucleotides read TGTGCCAGCAGTTATGCCCGCCGGGCTAGCGGGGGGCAAGAGACCCAGTACTTC. Translating gives CASSYARRASGGQETQYF.

This clone was picked up one time. This chain links TRBV7-2 with TRBJ2-2; TRBD2 matches at 10 bases. Germline CDR1 SGHTA, CDR2 FQGNSA. The J segment lost 7 bases and the V segment lost 5 bases, leaving 4 bases of the junction unmatched. The CDR3 length is 14 residues. For the CDR3, the DNA is TGTGCCAGCAGCAGCGGGGGGGCGGTCGGGGAGCTGTTTTTT. Its protein product is CASSSGGAVGELFF.

This clone is a singleton in its sample. The rearrangement joins TRBV6-4 to TRBJ1-1, with D perhaps TRBD1 (6 bases). This CDR3 comprises 14 residues. The V end lost 4 bases, the J end lost 1 base, and 10 bases lay between the germline ends. The germline V gene encodes CDR1 MRHNA and CDR2 SNTAGT. CDR3 nucleotides: TGTGCCAGCAGTGTGGGACACGAGAACACTGAAGCTTTCTTT. Its protein product is CASSVGHENTEAFF.

The V and J genes are TRBV24-1 and TRBJ2-1; TRBD2 aligns across 7 bases. Trimming removed 5 bases from V and 6 bases from J; junction bases left unmatched: 9. CDR3 length: 15 amino acids. The V gene's germline CDR1 is KGHDR and CDR2 SFDVKD. The CDR3 DNA reads TGTGCCACCAGTGCTTGGGGGGGAGGGTCCAATGAGCAGTTCTTC. Encoded protein: CATSAWGGGSNEQFF.

V gene TRBV7-2 combines with J gene TRBJ2-5; 8 positions match TRBD1. The CDR3 is 13 residues long. CDR1 is SGHTA and CDR2 is FQGNSA in the germline V gene. Trimming took 5 bases from V and 5 from J; bases not matched to a gene: 4. CDR3 bases: TGTGCCAGCAGCCTGACAGGGGAGGAGACCCAGTACTTC. It encodes CASSLTGEETQYF. The entire variable domain, with the rest obtained from reference TRBV7-2 and TRBJ2-5, is as follows: GAGVSQSPSNKVTEKGKDVELRCDPISGHTALYWYRQSLGQGLEFLIYFQGNSAPDKSGLPSDRFSAERTGGSVSTLTIQRTQQEDSAVYLCASSLTGEETQYFGPGTRLLVL.

The V call is TRBV6-5, the J call TRBJ1-1; 7 bases line up with TRBD1. The CDR3 spans 15 residues. Trimming removed 6 bases from V and 6 bases from J; junction bases left unmatched: 13. Germline-derived CDR1 and CDR2 are MNHEY and SVGAGI. The CDR3 region is CASSPGQTWIAEAFF. The CDR3 DNA reads TGTGCCAGCAGCCCGGGACAGACTTGGATTGCTGAAGCTTTCTTT.

This rearrangement joins TRBV5-1 to TRBJ2-5; TRBD1 aligns across 10 bases. The germline gives CDR1 SGHRS, CDR2 YFSETQ. The junction had 7 bases not matched to a gene; V was cut back by 3 bases and J by 5 bases. The CDR3 is made up of 15 amino acids. CDR3 nucleotides: TGCGCCAGCAGCTCGTGGACAGGGGGAGTGGAGACCCAGTACTTC. This translates into CASSSWTGGVETQYF. The complete variable domain, with remaining parts taken from reference TRBV5-1 and TRBJ2-5, reads KAGVTQTPRYLIKTRGQQVTLSCSPISGHRSVSWYQQTPGQGLQFLFEYFSETQRNKGNFPGRFSGRQFSNSRSEMNVSTLELGDSALYLCASSSWTGGVETQYFGPGTRLLVL.